A selection of T cell receptor beta chains follows, all from one sample in a study of regulatory T cells in long-lasting Graves disease. One entry per CDR3 protein results from TCRdb running MiXCR on the multiplex PCR reads. This sample has around 400,000 distinct CDR3 sequences, with 14% to 15% found just once. These data were also filed under a second study, of T cells in Graves' hyperthyroidism and ophthalmopathy.

Sequences were derived from peripheral blood mononuclear cells (PBMCs), sampled at new diagnosis, from a patient treated with antithyroid drugs. All receptors come from a woman in her forties with Graves disease. Both conserved end residues are part of each CDR3. D genes are given only for firm matches. Clone size is given for some rows only: seen once, a few or many times, or a class if the clone is expanded.

clone size	CDR3 length	D gene	V gene	J gene	CDR3 DNA	CDR3 protein
many	14	NA	TRBV11-3	TRBJ1-2	TGTGCCAGCAGCCTGGGGGCGCGGGACTATGGCTACACCTTC	CASSLGARDYGYTF
many	16	NA	TRBV18	TRBJ2-1	TGTGCCAGCTCACCGGAACAGGGTCTCGGTGGGAGCGAGCAGTTCTTC	CASSPEQGLGGSEQFF
NA	16	TRBD2	TRBV20-1	TRBJ2-1	TGCAGTGCCAACACCCCCAGCGGGAGGGTCGACAATGAGCAGTTCTTC	CSANTPSGRVDNEQFF
many	15	TRBD2	TRBV28	TRBJ2-2	TGTGCCACGGCTGGAGGCGGGAGGGCCACCGGGGAGCTGTTTTTT	CATAGGGRATGELFF
NA	15	NA	TRBV4-1	TRBJ2-7	TGCGCCAGCAGCCAAGATCCGAGCTACTCCTACGAGCAGTACTTC	CASSQDPSYSYEQYF
NA	16	NA	TRBV20-1	TRBJ2-1	TGCAGTGCTAGAGCTGAAACACTGAGCTCCTACAATGAGCAGTTCTTC	CSARAETLSSYNEQFF
NA	16	NA	TRBV2	TRBJ2-5	TGTGCCAGCAGTGAAGCATGGAGGGGCGGCGAAGAGACCCAGTACTTC	CASSEAWRGGEETQYF
medium-sized	13	TRBD2	TRBV24-1	TRBJ2-1	TGTGCCATCGCGGGAGAGGGGCGCGATGAGCAGTTCTTC	CAIAGEGRDEQFF
many	16	NA	TRBV11-2	TRBJ2-7	TGTGCCAGCAGCCCCACGGGGGCAGGGGTGGCCTACGAGCAGTACTTC	CASSPTGAGVAYEQYF
many	16	TRBD1	TRBV6-1	TRBJ2-2	TGTGCCAGCATAAGACAGGGGGCCACGAACACCGGGGAGCTGTTTTTT	CASIRQGATNTGELFF
NA	16	TRBD2	TRBV19	TRBJ2-2	TGTGCCAGTTACCCGGGACTAGCGGTAATGACCGGGGAGCTGTTTTTT	CASYPGLAVMTGELFF
many	15	NA	TRBV6-2/TRBV6-3	TRBJ2-1	TGTGCCAGCAGTTACTTCAAGCTTCCTGGAGATGAGCAGTTCTTC	CASSYFKLPGDEQFF
many	16	NA	TRBV7-2	TRBJ1-3	TGTGCCAGCAGCTTAGCCCCAGGGGCGGGTGGAAACACCATATATTTT	CASSLAPGAGGNTIYF
many	15	NA	TRBV12-3/TRBV12-4	TRBJ1-5	TGTGCCAGCGCCGTAGGACAGATTAGCAATCAGCCCCAGCATTTT	CASAVGQISNQPQHF
many	10	NA	TRBV2	TRBJ2-7	TGTGCCAGCCGGCGCTACGAGCAGTACTTC	CASRRYEQYF
many	12	NA	TRBV3-1	TRBJ2-5	TGTGCCAGCAGCCCTACCGTCGGGACCCAGTACTTC	CASSPTVGTQYF
NA	15	TRBD1	TRBV4-3	TRBJ2-2	TGCGCCAGCAGCCAAAGGGACAGGGCAACCGGGGAGCTGTTTTTT	CASSQRDRATGELFF
many	17	TRBD1	TRBV6-2/TRBV6-3	TRBJ2-1	TGTGCCAGCAGTCGGGACAGGGCCAGGCACCTAGTGAATGAGCAGTTCTTC	CASSRDRARHLVNEQFF
NA	15	NA	TRBV19	TRBJ1-3	TGTGCCAGTAGTACGGACAGTGGAGCTTGGGGCACCATATATTTT	CASSTDSGAWGTIYF
many	16	NA	TRBV28	TRBJ2-1	TGTGCCAGCAGTCTTCCCCGGCTTAGCGGCTCTTATGAGCAGTTCTTC	CASSLPRLSGSYEQFF
many	13	NA	TRBV11-3	TRBJ2-7	TGTGCCAGCAGCTCCGTCTCCTTGGCCGAGCAGTACTTC	CASSSVSLAEQYF
many	11	TRBD1	TRBV30	TRBJ2-7	TGTGCCTGGGACAGGGGGACCGAGCAGTACTTC	CAWDRGTEQYF
many	13	NA	TRBV20-1	TRBJ2-1	TGCAGTGCTCCCCGGGAACTACACAATGAGCAGTTCTTC	CSAPRELHNEQFF
many	14	TRBD1	TRBV10-3	TRBJ2-2	TGTGCCACCGCAGGGGGCGGATCCACCGGGGAGCTGTTTTTT	CATAGGGSTGELFF
many	16	NA	TRBV7-9	TRBJ1-1	TGTGCCAGCAGCCAGATCGTCGGGGGGGATTACACTGAAGCTTTCTTT	CASSQIVGGDYTEAFF
NA	15	TRBD1	TRBV7-2	TRBJ2-5	TGTGCCAGCAGCTTAGCACAGGGGGTCCAAGAGACCCAGTACTTC	CASSLAQGVQETQYF
few	13	NA	TRBV6-2/TRBV6-3	TRBJ2-7	TGTGCCAGCACTTGGGACAAAGGCTACGAGCAGTACTTC	CASTWDKGYEQYF
NA	15	NA	TRBV11-1	TRBJ1-4	TGTGCCAGCAGCTTGGCCCGGTTCTATAATGAAAAACTGTTTTTT	CASSLARFYNEKLFF
many	17	TRBD2	TRBV11-1	TRBJ2-3	TGTGCCAGCAGCCCCGGGACTAGCGGGAGGAGCGCAGATACGCAGTATTTT	CASSPGTSGRSADTQYF
many	14	NA	TRBV11-3	TRBJ1-6	TGTGCCAGCAGCTTGCTAGGGGTGAATTCACCCCTCCACTTT	CASSLLGVNSPLHF
many	14	NA	TRBV2	TRBJ2-7	TGTGCCATCCTATCAACCGGGGAGCCTTACGAGCAGTACTTC	CAILSTGEPYEQYF
many	12	NA	TRBV6-1	TRBJ2-7	TGTGCCAGCAGCCCGGGGGGCTGGGAGCAGTACTTC	CASSPGGWEQYF
NA	17	TRBD2	TRBV12-3/TRBV12-4	TRBJ2-5	TGTGCCAGCAGTTTAGGGCATGGGCGGGAGGGGCAAGAGACCCAGTACTTC	CASSLGHGREGQETQYF
many	16	TRBD1	TRBV28	TRBJ2-7	TGTGCCAGCAGTAGCGCCGGACAGGGCCTACAATACGAGCAGTACTTC	CASSSAGQGLQYEQYF
many	13	TRBD1	TRBV3-1	TRBJ1-5	TGTGCCACCGGACAGGGGAAAAATCAGCCCCAGCATTTT	CATGQGKNQPQHF
many	13	NA	TRBV11-3	TRBJ2-7	TGTGCCAGCAGGGAGGACAGTAGGTACGAGCAGTACTTC	CASREDSRYEQYF
many	15	TRBD1	TRBV27	TRBJ2-3	TGTGCCAGCAGCCAGGGGGTAACTAGCACAGATACGCAGTATTTT	CASSQGVTSTDTQYF
many	15	TRBD1	TRBV20-1	TRBJ2-7	TGCAGTGCTAGACCTTCGGACAGGGGATCCTACGAGCAGTACTTC	CSARPSDRGSYEQYF
NA	15	TRBD2	TRBV5-1	TRBJ2-3	TGCGCCAGCAGCGACACTAGCGGGAGGACAGATACGCAGTATTTT	CASSDTSGRTDTQYF
many	15	NA	TRBV3-1	TRBJ2-1	TGTGCCAGCAGCCATTACGCGGGACAATACAATGAGCAGTTCTTC	CASSHYAGQYNEQFF
many	14	NA	TRBV5-1	TRBJ2-1	TGCGCCAGCAGCCTCGGACAGCGTTACAATGAGCAGTTCTTC	CASSLGQRYNEQFF
many	15	TRBD2	TRBV27	TRBJ2-1	TGTGCCAGCAGGGGACTAGCTGGTATGAAAAATGAGCAGTTCTTC	CASRGLAGMKNEQFF
NA	17	TRBD2	TRBV4-2	TRBJ2-1	TGTGCCAGCAGCCAAACCCCCCGCGGGAGATCGGGGAATGAGCAGTTCTTC	CASSQTPRGRSGNEQFF
many	16	NA	TRBV24-1	TRBJ2-1	TGTGCCACCAGTGATTTGGTTAGGGCGGCCTACAATGAGCAGTTCTTC	CATSDLVRAAYNEQFF
many	17	TRBD2	TRBV11-2	TRBJ2-1	TGTGCCAGCAGCCCGGCCGGCGGGAGAGAGACCTACAATGAGCAGTTCTTC	CASSPAGGRETYNEQFF